These T cell receptor beta chains were read from a single sample in a study of cytotoxic CD8 clonotypes in ibrutinib-treated CLL. Profiling relied on immunoSEQ multiplex PCR, and the TCRdb table lists in-frame clones only, not all of them. The sample has fewer than 400,000 clones; 67% are singletons. This specimen consisted of PBMCs, obtained after 36 months of ibrutinib treatment. Receptor source: a human donor with chronic lymphocytic leukemia. Both conserved end residues are part of each CDR3. D genes are given only for firm matches. Expanded clones get a size class; other rows say once, few or many, or leave the size out.

TRBJ1-2	-	TRBV6-6	few	TGTGCCAGCACCACGGAGGAGCTCTATGGCTACACCTTC	CASTTEELYGYTF
TRBJ2-5	TRBD2	TRBV5-1	-	TGCGCCAGCAGCCCGCTCCGGGACTACCTGTCCTACTTC	CASSPLRDYLSYF
TRBJ1-1	TRBD1	TRBV7-9	-	TGTGCCAGCAGCTCCAAGAGGGACAGTGGGATTGAAGCTTTCTTT	CASSSKRDSGIEAFF
TRBJ2-1	TRBD2	TRBV2	few	TGTGCCAGCAGGGAACCCGACGAACTAGCGGATGAGCAGTTCTTC	CASREPDELADEQFF
TRBJ2-7	-	TRBV5-1	-	TGCGCCAGCAGCCTCTACCGGGACCCATCCTACGAGCAGTACTTC	CASSLYRDPSYEQYF
TRBJ1-2	-	TRBV9	-	TGTGCCAGCAGCCCTGGGGGGGCTGACTATGGCTACACCTTC	CASSPGGADYGYTF
TRBJ2-7	-	TRBV7-3	once	TGTGCCAGCAGCTTAAAGCCCGTCACGGCAGGGGCCTACGAGCAGTACTTC	CASSLKPVTAGAYEQYF
TRBJ2-3	-	TRBV5-1	-	TGCGCCAGCAGCTTGTTAGATACGCAGTATTTT	CASSLLDTQYF
TRBJ1-1	TRBD1	TRBV7-2	-	TGTGCCAGCAGCCCGTGGCCGGGACAGGGGACTGAAGCTTTCTTT	CASSPWPGQGTEAFF
TRBJ2-3	TRBD2	TRBV7-9	-	TGTGCCAGCAGCCCTACTAGCGGGGGAACAGATACGCAGTATTTT	CASSPTSGGTDTQYF
TRBJ2-7	-	TRBV4-3	-	TGCGCCAGCAGCCAAACAGGATTATCATCCTACGAGCAGTACTTC	CASSQTGLSSYEQYF
TRBJ1-1	TRBD1	TRBV5-1	-	TGCGCCAGCAGCTACGGGGACAGGGAGGGGAACACTGAAGCTTTCTTT	CASSYGDREGNTEAFF
TRBJ2-5	-	TRBV19	-	TGTGCCAGTAGTAAAACCCCCGGGACCGCGTACCAAGAGACCCAGTACTTC	CASSKTPGTAYQETQYF
TRBJ2-6	-	TRBV5-8	-	TGTGCCAGCAGCTTGGCCCAGCTCCCTCCTGGGGCCAACGTCCTGACTTTC	CASSLAQLPPGANVLTF
TRBJ2-7	-	TRBV18	-	TGTGCCAGCTCACGGGACTCCTACGAGCAGTACTTC	CASSRDSYEQYF
TRBJ2-1	-	TRBV11-2	-	TGTGCCAGCAGCCCCTTCCTAGGGGAACCCAACAATGAGCAGTTCTTC	CASSPFLGEPNNEQFF
TRBJ1-1	TRBD1	TRBV29-1	-	TGCAGCGGAAGACAGGGTTTCACTGAAGCTTTCTTT	CSGRQGFTEAFF
TRBJ2-3	TRBD1	TRBV6-4	-	TGTGCCAGCAGTGACAGGGGGCTCACAGATACGCAGTATTTT	CASSDRGLTDTQYF
TRBJ2-5	-	TRBV7-6	few	TGTGCCAGCAGCTTCAGGGTCCAAGAGACCCAGTACTTC	CASSFRVQETQYF
TRBJ2-5	-	TRBV19	-	TGTGCCAGTAGTATGTATTTGGGGACCCAAGAGACCCAGTACTTC	CASSMYLGTQETQYF
TRBJ2-1	TRBD2	TRBV4-3	-	TGCGCCAGCAGCCAAGATACTAGCGGGAGTGGTGATGAGCAGTTCTTC	CASSQDTSGSGDEQFF
TRBJ2-7	-	TRBV9	-	TGTGCCAGCAGCGCCGGGACTCAAGGCTACGAGCAGTACTTC	CASSAGTQGYEQYF
TRBJ1-2	-	TRBV5-1	-	TGCGCCAGCAGCTTTGGCCGGGGGGAGAGTTATGGCTACACCTTC	CASSFGRGESYGYTF
TRBJ1-6	TRBD1	TRBV19	-	TGTGCCAGTAGTATTCGGGGAAGGGACAGGGCGGATTCACCCCTCCACTTT	CASSIRGRDRADSPLHF
TRBJ2-7	-	TRBV6-1	-	TGTGCCAGCACCCCCCTTTATCCCAACGAGCAGTACTTC	CASTPLYPNEQYF
TRBJ1-2	-	TRBV29-1	-	TGCAGCGTTTCTGGGGACTATGGCTACACCTTC	CSVSGDYGYTF
TRBJ2-2	-	TRBV2	-	TGTGCCAGCAGTAAGGGCCGCTACACCGGGGAGCTGTTTTTT	CASSKGRYTGELFF
TRBJ2-2	TRBD1	TRBV11-3	-	TGTGCCAGCAGCCCAGGGGCAGGGGGCACCGGGGAGCTGTTTTTT	CASSPGAGGTGELFF
TRBJ2-5	TRBD1	TRBV6-1	-	TGTGCCAGCACCCCGGACAGGGGGGAGGAGACCCAGTACTTC	CASTPDRGEETQYF
TRBJ1-2	-	TRBV5-1	-	TGCGCCAGCAGCTTACTACAGGGAGGCTACACCTTC	CASSLLQGGYTF
TRBJ2-7	-	TRBV5-1	-	TGCGCCAGCAGCTTGGATCAGGGTACCTACGAGCAGTACTTC	CASSLDQGTYEQYF
TRBJ2-3	TRBD2	TRBV6-1	few	TGTGCCAGCAACGTCCTAGCGGGGACAGATACGCAGTATTTT	CASNVLAGTDTQYF
TRBJ2-3	-	TRBV7-8	once	TGTGCCAGCAGCCCCTCCCTTGGGATCACAGATACGCAGTATTTT	CASSPSLGITDTQYF
TRBJ2-1	-	TRBV5-1	-	TGCGCCAGCAGCTGGGATTCTAATGAGCAGTTCTTC	CASSWDSNEQFF
TRBJ2-7	-	TRBV7-8	-	TGTGCCAGCAGCCTTGGTTCCTTGGGTGAGCAGTACTTC	CASSLGSLGEQYF
TRBJ2-3	TRBD1	TRBV9	-	TGTGCCAGCAACAGTCGCCGGGACAGGCTCACAGATACGCAGTATTTT	CASNSRRDRLTDTQYF
TRBJ1-4	-	TRBV18	once	TGTGCCAGCTCACCCAAAACGGGACAACCTAATGAAAAACTGTTTTTT	CASSPKTGQPNEKLFF
TRBJ2-1	-	TRBV10-3	-	TGTGCCATCGGGGGACTCCCGCGTCCGGGTGAGCAGTTCTTC	CAIGGLPRPGEQFF
TRBJ1-1	TRBD1	TRBV5-1	-	TGCGCCAGCAGCCCTTCATACGGACAGGGCACTGAAGCTTTCTTT	CASSPSYGQGTEAFF
TRBJ2-2	-	TRBV2	-	TGTGCCAGCAGTGAAGCGTGGAACACCGGGGAGCTGTTTTTT	CASSEAWNTGELFF
TRBJ2-5	-	TRBV29-1	once	TGCAGCGTTGCAGGATACCAAGAGACCCAGTACTTC	CSVAGYQETQYF
TRBJ1-2	-	TRBV19	few	TGTGCCAGTAGTATATTGGGCAGGCCTGGCTACACCTTC	CASSILGRPGYTF
TRBJ2-3	-	TRBV4-1	-	TGCGCCAGCAGCCAAGATTTCTGGGGGGCGGCAGATACGCAGTATTTT	CASSQDFWGAADTQYF
TRBJ2-3	TRBD2	TRBV5-6	-	TGTGCCAGCAGCTATAGCGGGCCGAGCACAGATACGCAGTATTTT	CASSYSGPSTDTQYF
TRBJ1-1	-	TRBV5-1	-	TGCGCCAGCAGTGGGACCCAATTAGGGACTGAAGCTTTCTTT	CASSGTQLGTEAFF
TRBJ2-2	-	TRBV29-1	-	TGCAGCGTTGACCACAGTAACACCGGGGAGCTGTTTTTT	CSVDHSNTGELFF
TRBJ2-1	TRBD2	TRBV10-3	once	TGTGCCATCAGTGAACTAGCGGGGGGAGACAATGAGCAGTTCTTC	CAISELAGGDNEQFF
TRBJ2-7	TRBD2	TRBV5-1	-	TGCGCCAGCACACTAGCGGGAGGGCCCTACGAGCAGTACTTC	CASTLAGGPYEQYF
TRBJ2-5	TRBD2	TRBV5-1	-	TGCGCCAGTGATATAGCGGGGGGCGCCCAAGAGACCCAGTACTTC	CASDIAGGAQETQYF
TRBJ2-3	TRBD2	TRBV6-1	-	TGTGCCAGCAGTGAAGCGCTTGCGGGGGGGCTTGGTACGCAGTATTTT	CASSEALAGGLGTQYF